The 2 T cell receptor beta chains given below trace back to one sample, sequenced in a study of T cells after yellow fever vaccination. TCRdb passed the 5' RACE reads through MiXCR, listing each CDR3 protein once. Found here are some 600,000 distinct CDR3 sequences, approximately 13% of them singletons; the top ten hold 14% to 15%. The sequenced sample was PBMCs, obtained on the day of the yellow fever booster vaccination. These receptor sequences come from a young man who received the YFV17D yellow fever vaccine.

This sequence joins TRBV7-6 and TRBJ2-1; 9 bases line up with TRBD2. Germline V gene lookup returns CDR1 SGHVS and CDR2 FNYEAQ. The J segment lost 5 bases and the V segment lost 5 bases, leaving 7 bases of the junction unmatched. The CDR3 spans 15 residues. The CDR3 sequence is CASSQMTSGHNEQFF. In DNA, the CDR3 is TGTGCCAGCAGCCAAATGACTAGCGGACACAATGAGCAGTTCTTC.

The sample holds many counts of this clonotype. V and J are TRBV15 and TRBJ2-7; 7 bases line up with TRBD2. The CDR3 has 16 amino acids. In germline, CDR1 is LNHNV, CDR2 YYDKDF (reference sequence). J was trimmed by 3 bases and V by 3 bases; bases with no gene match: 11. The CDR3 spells CATSRIFGRASYEQYF. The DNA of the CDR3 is TGTGCCACCAGCAGGATATTTGGGAGGGCTAGCTACGAGCAGTACTTC.